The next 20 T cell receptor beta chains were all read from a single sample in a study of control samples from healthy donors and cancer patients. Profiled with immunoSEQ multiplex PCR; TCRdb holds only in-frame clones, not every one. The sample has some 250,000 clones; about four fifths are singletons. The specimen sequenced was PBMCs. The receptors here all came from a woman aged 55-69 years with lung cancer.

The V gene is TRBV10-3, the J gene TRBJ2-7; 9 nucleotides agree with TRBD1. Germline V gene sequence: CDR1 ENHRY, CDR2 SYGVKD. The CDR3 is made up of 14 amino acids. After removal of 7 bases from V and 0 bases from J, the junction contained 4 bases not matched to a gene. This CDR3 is CAITPGQGSYEQYF. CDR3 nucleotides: TGTGCCATCACCCCGGGACAGGGCTCCTACGAGCAGTACTTC.

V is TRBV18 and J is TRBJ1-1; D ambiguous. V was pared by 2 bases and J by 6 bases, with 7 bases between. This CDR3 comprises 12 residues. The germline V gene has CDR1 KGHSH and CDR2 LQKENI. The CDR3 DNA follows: TGTGCCAGCTCACCATCCGGGGCTGAAGCTTTCTTT. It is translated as CASSPSGAEAFF.

CDR3 protein: CASSEEGTYGYTF. The CDR3, as DNA: TGTGCCAGCAGTGAAGAGGGAACTTATGGCTACACCTTC. This rearrangement joins TRBV6-1 to TRBJ1-2; the D is unclear. Germline V gene data show CDR1 as MNHNS and CDR2 as SASEGT. V was clipped by 1 base and J by 5 bases, with 8 bases between them. This CDR3 is built from 13 residues.

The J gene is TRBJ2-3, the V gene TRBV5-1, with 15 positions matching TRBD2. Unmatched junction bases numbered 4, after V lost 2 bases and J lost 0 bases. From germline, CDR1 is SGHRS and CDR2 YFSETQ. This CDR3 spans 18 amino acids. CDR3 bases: TGCGCCAGCAGCTTTGGACTAGCGGGGGGGCCGAGCACAGATACGCAGTATTTT. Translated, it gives CASSFGLAGGPSTDTQYF.

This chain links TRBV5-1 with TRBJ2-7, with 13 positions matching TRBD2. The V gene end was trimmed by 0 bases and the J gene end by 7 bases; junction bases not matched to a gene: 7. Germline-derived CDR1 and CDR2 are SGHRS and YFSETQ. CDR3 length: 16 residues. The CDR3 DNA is TGCGCCAGCAGCTTGGCTGGTATGGGACTAGCGGGGGAGCAGTACTTC. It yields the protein CASSLAGMGLAGEQYF. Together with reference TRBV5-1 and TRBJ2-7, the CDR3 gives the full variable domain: KAGVTQTPRYLIKTRGQQVTLSCSPISGHRSVSWYQQTPGQGLQFLFEYFSETQRNKGNFPGRFSGRQFSNSRSEMNVSTLELGDSALYLCASSLAGMGLAGEQYFGPGTRLTVT.

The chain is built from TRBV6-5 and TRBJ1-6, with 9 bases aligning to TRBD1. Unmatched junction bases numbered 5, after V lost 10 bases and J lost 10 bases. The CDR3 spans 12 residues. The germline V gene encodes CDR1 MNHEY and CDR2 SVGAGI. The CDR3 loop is CATGTGNSPLHF. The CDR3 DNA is TGTGCCACGGGGACAGGGAACTCACCCCTCCACTTT.

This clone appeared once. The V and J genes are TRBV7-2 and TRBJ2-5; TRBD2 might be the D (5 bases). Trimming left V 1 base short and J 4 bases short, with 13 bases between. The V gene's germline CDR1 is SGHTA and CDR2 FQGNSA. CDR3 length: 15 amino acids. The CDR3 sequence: CASSLERAKGETQYF. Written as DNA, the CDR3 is TGTGCCAGCAGCTTAGAGAGGGCAAAGGGAGAGACCCAGTACTTC.

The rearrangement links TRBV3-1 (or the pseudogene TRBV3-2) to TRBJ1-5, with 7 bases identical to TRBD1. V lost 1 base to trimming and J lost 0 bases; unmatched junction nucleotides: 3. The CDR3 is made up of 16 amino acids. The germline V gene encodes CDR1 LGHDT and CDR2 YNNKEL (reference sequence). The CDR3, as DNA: TGTGCCAGCAGCCAAGGAGGGGGCTATAGCAATCAGCCCCAGCATTTT. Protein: CASSQGGGYSNQPQHF.

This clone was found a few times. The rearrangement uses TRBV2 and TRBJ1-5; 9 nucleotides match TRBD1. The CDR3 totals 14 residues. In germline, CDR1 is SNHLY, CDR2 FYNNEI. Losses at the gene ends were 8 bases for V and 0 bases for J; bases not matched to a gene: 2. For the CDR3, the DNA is TGTGCCAGCGGGACAGGGTTTAGCAATCAGCCCCAGCATTTT. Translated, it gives CASGTGFSNQPQHF.

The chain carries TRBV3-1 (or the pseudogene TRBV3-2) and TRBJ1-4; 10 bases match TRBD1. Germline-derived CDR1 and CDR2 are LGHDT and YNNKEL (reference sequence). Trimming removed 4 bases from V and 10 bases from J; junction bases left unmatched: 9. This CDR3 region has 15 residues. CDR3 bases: TGTGCCAGCAGCCTTGGCCAAGGGACAGGGGCAAAACTGTTTTTT. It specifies CASSLGQGTGAKLFF.

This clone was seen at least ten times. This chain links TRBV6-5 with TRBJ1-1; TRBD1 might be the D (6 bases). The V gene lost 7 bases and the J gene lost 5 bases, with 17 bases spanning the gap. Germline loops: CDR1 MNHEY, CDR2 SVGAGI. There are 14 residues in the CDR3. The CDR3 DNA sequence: TGTGCCAGCACCTTCAGGGGAGTAGGAACTGAAGCTTTCTTT. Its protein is CASTFRGVGTEAFF.

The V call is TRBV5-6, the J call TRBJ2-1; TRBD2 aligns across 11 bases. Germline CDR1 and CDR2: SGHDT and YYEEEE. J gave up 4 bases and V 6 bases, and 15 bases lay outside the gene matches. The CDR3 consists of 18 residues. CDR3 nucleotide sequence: TGTGCCAGCACCGAGTTAGCGGGAGGGCCCTCCAAATACAATGAGCAGTTCTTC. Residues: CASTELAGGPSKYNEQFF.

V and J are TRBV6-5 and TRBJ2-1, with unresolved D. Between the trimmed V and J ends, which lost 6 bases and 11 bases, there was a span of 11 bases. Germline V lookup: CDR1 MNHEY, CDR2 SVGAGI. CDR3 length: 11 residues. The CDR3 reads CASSNGRQQFF. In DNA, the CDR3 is TGTGCCAGCAGCAACGGAAGGCAGCAGTTCTTC.

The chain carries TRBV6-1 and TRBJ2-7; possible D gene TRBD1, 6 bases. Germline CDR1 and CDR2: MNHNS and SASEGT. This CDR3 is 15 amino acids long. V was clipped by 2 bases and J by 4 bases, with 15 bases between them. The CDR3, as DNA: TGTGCCAGCAGTGAACAAGGGGGTAATCGTTACGAGCAGTACTTC. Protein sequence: CASSEQGGNRYEQYF.

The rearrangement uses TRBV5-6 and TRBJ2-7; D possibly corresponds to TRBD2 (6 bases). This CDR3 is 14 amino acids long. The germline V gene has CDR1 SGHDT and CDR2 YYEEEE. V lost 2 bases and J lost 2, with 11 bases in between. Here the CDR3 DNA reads TGTGCCAGCAGCTTCGGGACTGGGACCTACGAGCAGTACTTC. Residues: CASSFGTGTYEQYF.

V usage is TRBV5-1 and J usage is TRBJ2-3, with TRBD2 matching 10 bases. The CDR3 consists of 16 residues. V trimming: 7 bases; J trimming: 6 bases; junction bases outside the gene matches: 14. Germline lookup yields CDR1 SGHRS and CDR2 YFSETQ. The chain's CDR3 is CASSMGPAGGRDTQYF. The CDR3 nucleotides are TGCGCCAGCTCCATGGGGCCAGCGGGGGGGCGTGATACGCAGTATTTT.

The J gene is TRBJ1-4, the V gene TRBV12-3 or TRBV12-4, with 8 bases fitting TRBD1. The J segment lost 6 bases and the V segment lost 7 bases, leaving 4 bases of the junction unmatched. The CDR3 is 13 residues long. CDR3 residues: CASTQDRDEKLFF. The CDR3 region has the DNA TGTGCCAGCACCCAGGACAGGGATGAAAAACTGTTTTTT.

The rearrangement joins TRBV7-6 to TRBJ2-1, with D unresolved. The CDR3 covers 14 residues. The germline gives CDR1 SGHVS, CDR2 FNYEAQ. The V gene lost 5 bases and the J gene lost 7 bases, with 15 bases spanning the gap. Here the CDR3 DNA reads TGTGCCAGCAGCCGGTCCCTCGCAGATAATGAGCAGTTCTTC. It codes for CASSRSLADNEQFF.

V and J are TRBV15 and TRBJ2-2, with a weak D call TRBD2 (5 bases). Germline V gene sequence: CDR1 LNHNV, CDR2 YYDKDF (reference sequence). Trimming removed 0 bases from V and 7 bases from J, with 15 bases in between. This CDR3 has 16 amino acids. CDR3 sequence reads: CATSRDLSGKGGELFF. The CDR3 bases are TGTGCCACCAGCAGAGATCTATCGGGGAAAGGCGGGGAGCTGTTTTTT.

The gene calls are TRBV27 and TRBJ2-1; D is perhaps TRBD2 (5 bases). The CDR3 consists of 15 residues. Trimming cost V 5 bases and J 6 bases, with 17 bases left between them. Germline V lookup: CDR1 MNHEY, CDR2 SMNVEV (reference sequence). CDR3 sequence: CASSPMGVPSNEQFF. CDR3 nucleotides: TGTGCCAGCAGTCCGATGGGAGTACCTTCCAATGAGCAGTTCTTC.